A single sample gave rise to the 5 T cell receptor beta chains below, sequenced in a study of blood T cells in healthy people across ages. For the second PCR, which ran for roughly 6 to 12 cycles, a sample-barcoded 5' primer and a J-beta primer mix were used. TCRdb used MiXCR to reprocess the 5' RACE reads, holding one entry per CDR3 protein. The sample consists of hundreds of thousands of distinct CDR3 sequences, 20% to 25% of them appearing once. The sample consisted of blood. The receptors stem from a man aged 65-85 years in good health.

This clonotype was picked up a small number of times. The chain combines TRBV24-1 with TRBJ2-2, with D tentatively TRBD2 (6 bases). V was shortened by 4 bases and J by 3 bases, with 11 bases between the two germline ends. The CDR3 totals 15 residues. The V gene's germline CDR1 is KGHDR and CDR2 SFDVKD. The CDR3 DNA reads TGTGCCACCAGTGAGGCGGGACTGGACACCGGGGAGCTGTTTTTT. Translating gives CATSEAGLDTGELFF.

CDR3 coding DNA: TGCGCCAGCAGCCCCCGCCGGAGCACAGATACGCAGTATTTT. Amino acid sequence: CASSPRRSTDTQYF. The chain has TRBV10-1 and TRBJ2-3; D unclear. V lost 6 bases, J lost 0 bases, and 10 bases lay in between. The CDR3 loop spans 14 amino acids. Germline-derived CDR1 and CDR2 are WNHNN and SYGVQD (reference sequence).

This clonotype has more than one count but fewer than ten. The CDR3 sequence is CATSGGYSADTQYF. The CDR3 coding sequence is TGTGCCACCAGTGGGGGATACAGCGCAGATACGCAGTATTTT. The genes are TRBV24-1 and TRBJ2-3, with no clear D. V lost 5 bases and J lost 4, with 12 bases in between. The CDR3 runs to 14 residues. The germline gives CDR1 KGHDR, CDR2 SFDVKD.

The CDR3 is CASSLAGASETQYF. The CDR3 nucleotides are TGTGCCAGCAGCTTAGCAGGGGCATCCGAGACCCAGTACTTC. The rearrangement links TRBV7-2 to TRBJ2-5; weak D call: TRBD1 (5 bases). V lost 0 bases to trimming and J lost 5 bases, with 10 bases between them. CDR3 length: 14 amino acids. Germline values: CDR1 SGHTA, CDR2 FQGNSA. Combining the CDR3 with reference TRBV7-2 and TRBJ2-5 gives the whole variable domain GAGVSQSPSNKVTEKGKDVELRCDPISGHTALYWYRQSLGQGLEFLIYFQGNSAPDKSGLPSDRFSAERTGGSVSTLTIQRTQQEDSAVYLCASSLAGASETQYFGPGTRLLVL.

This clonotype has just a few counts. The chain uses TRBV12-3 or TRBV12-4 and TRBJ1-6; D gene ambiguous. With 7 bases removed from V and 8 bases from J, the gap between germline ends came to 9 bases. The CDR3 is 12 residues long. CDR3 DNA: TGTGCCAGCAACCACCTGCATTCACCCCTCCACTTT. Amino acid sequence: CASNHLHSPLHF.